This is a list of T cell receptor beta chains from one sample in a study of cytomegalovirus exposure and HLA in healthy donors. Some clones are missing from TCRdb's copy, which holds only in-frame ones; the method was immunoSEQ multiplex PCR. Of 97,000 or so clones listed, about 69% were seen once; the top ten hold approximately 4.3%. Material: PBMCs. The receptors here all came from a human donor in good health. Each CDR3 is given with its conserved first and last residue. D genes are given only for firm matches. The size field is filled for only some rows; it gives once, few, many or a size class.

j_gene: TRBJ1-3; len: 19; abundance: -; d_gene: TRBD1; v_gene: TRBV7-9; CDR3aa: CASSLSETNTGVSGNTIYF; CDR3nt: TGTGCCAGCAGCTTATCGGAGACGAATACAGGGGTGTCTGGAAACACCATATATTTT
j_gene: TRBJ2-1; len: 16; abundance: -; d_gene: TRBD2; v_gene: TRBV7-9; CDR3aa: CASSLQSGRGYSEQFF; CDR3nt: TGTGCCAGCAGCCTCCAAAGCGGGAGGGGTTATAGTGAGCAGTTCTTC
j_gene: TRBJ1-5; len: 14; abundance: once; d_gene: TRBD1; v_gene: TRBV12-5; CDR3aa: CASGGTGHNQPQHF; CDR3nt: TGTGCTAGTGGGGGGACAGGCCACAATCAGCCCCAGCATTTT
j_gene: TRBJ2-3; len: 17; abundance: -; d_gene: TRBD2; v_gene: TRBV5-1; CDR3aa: CASSLAASGRIADTQYF; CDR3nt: TGCGCCAGCAGCTTGGCGGCTAGCGGGAGGATTGCAGATACGCAGTATTTT
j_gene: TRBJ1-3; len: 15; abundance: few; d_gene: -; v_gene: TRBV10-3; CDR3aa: CAISANRASGNTIYF; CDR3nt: TGTGCCATCAGTGCCAACAGGGCCTCTGGAAACACCATATATTTT
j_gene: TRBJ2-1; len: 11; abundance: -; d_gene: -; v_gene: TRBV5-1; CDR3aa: CASKGGVEQFF; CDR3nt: TGCGCCAGCAAAGGGGGGGTTGAGCAGTTCTTC
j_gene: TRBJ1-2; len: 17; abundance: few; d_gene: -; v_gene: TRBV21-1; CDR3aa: CASSKVSNRGHLDGYTF; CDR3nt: TGTGCCAGCAGCAAAGTATCTAACAGGGGGCACTTGGATGGCTACACCTTC
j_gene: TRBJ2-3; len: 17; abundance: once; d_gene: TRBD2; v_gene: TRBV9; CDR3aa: CASSGLAGSGRPDTQYF; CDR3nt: TGTGCCAGCAGCGGGTTAGCGGGGTCCGGGCGCCCAGATACGCAGTATTTT
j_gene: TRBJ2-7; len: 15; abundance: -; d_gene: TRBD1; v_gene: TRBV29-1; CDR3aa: CSVKSVDRGVSEQYF; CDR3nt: TGCAGCGTTAAGAGCGTGGACAGGGGAGTTTCCGAGCAGTACTTC
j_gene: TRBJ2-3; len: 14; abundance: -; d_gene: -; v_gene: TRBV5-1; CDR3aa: CASSSLTSTDTQYF; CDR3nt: TGCGCCAGCAGCTCATTAACTAGCACAGATACGCAGTATTTT
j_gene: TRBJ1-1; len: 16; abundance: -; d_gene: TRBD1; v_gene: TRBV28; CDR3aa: CASSLGSGGGFTEAFF; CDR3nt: TGTGCCAGCAGCCTGGGGTCAGGGGGCGGTTTCACTGAAGCTTTCTTT
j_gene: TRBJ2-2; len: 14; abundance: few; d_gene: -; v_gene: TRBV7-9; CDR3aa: CASSYTSYTGELFF; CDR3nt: TGTGCCAGCAGCTACACTAGCTACACCGGGGAGCTGTTTTTT
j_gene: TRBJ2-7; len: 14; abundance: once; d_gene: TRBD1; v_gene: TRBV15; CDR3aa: CATSIRQGNYEQYF; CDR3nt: TGTGCCACCAGCATCCGACAGGGGAACTACGAGCAGTACTTC
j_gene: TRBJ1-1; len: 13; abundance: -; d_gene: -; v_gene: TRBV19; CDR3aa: CASSTGTNSEAFF; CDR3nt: TGTGCCAGTAGCACCGGGACAAACAGTGAAGCTTTCTTT
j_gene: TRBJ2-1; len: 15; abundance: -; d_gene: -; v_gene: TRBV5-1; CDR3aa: CASSLGSGKYNEQFF; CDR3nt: TGCGCCAGCAGCTTGGGTAGCGGAAAATACAATGAGCAGTTCTTC
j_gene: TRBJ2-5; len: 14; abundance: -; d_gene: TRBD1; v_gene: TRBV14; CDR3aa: CASSQLGQQETQYF; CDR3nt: TGTGCCAGCAGCCAATTGGGACAGCAAGAGACCCAGTACTTC
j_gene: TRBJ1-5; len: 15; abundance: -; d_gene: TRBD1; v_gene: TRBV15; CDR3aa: CATRRDRAYNQPQHF; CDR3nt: TGTGCCACCAGAAGGGACAGGGCATACAATCAGCCCCAGCATTTT
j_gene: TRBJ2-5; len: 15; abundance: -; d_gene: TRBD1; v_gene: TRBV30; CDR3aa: CAWRFSYRGDKTQYF; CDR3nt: TGTGCCTGGAGGTTCAGTTACAGGGGGGACAAGACCCAGTACTTC
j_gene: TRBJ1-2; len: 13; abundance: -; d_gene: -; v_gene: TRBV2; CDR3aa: CARVPGGDYGYTF; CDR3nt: TGTGCCAGGGTTCCCGGCGGGGACTATGGCTACACCTTC
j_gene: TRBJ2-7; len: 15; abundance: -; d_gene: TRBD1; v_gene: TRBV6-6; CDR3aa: CASVSSGTGGNEQYF; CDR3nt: TGTGCCAGCGTATCCTCCGGGACAGGGGGGAACGAGCAGTACTTC
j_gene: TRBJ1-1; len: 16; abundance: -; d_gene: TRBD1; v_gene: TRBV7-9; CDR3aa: CASSFLARQGGTEAFF; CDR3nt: TGTGCCAGCAGCTTCTTAGCTAGACAGGGAGGCACTGAAGCTTTCTTT
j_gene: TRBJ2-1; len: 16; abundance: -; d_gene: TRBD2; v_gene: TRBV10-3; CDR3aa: CAISEPRLAGENEQFF; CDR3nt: TGTGCCATCAGTGAGCCCCGACTAGCGGGAGAAAATGAGCAGTTCTTC
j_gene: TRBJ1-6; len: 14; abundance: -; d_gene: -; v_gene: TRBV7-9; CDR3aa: CASSVALRGSPLHF; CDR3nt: TGTGCCAGCAGCGTAGCCTTAAGGGGTTCACCCCTCCACTTT
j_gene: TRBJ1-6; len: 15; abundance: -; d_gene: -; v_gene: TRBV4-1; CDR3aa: CASSQDLISGRALHF; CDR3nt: TGCGCCAGCAGCCAAGATCTGATCTCGGGGAGAGCCCTCCACTTT
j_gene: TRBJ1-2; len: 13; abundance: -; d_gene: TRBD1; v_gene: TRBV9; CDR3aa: CASRRDRVDGYTF; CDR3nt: TGTGCCAGCAGAAGGGACAGGGTGGATGGCTACACCTTC
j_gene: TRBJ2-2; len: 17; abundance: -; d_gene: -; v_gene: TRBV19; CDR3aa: CASSIGIRPPNTGELFF; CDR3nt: TGTGCCAGTAGTATCGGGATAAGGCCTCCGAACACCGGGGAGCTGTTTTTT
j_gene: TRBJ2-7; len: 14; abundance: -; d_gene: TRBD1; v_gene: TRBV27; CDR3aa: CASSRQGDSYEQYF; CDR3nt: TGTGCCAGCAGTAGACAGGGGGATTCCTACGAGCAGTACTTC
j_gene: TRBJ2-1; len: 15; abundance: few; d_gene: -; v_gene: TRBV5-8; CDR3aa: CASNSGTHFDGEQFF; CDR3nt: TGTGCCAGCAACTCCGGGACTCACTTCGACGGTGAGCAGTTCTTC
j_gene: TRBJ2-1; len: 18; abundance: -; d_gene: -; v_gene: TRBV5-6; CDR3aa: CASSPGWGAEAFYNEQFF; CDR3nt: TGTGCCAGCAGCCCGGGGTGGGGAGCGGAGGCTTTCTACAATGAGCAGTTCTTC
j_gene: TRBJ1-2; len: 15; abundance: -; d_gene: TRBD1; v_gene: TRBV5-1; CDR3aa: CASSLGQGTNYGYTF; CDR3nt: TGCGCCAGCAGCTTAGGACAGGGAACAAACTATGGCTACACCTTC